Below, 12 T cell receptor beta chains from the same sample are listed, as sequenced in a study of blood T cell repertoires in COVID-19 (TCRdb year 2020). The library was prepared using the immunoSEQ multiplex PCR assay. TCRdb holds this immuneACCESS table with in-frame rearrangements only. Some clones are missing; in checked studies, unresolved V genes explain under half, and the rest has no known cause. Recorded for this sample are under 150,000 clones; 84% of them occurred a single time. The top ten hold under 4.5% of the sample. Material for sequencing was PBMCs or T cells enriched from blood (not recorded which). These receptors were taken from a man aged 45 to 65 in a cohort exposed to, infected with or recovered from COVID-19 (not recorded which).

The chain joins TRBV18 to TRBJ2-3, with 10 bases identical to TRBD2. The V gene end was trimmed by 3 bases and the J gene end by 5 bases; junction bases not matched to a gene: 8. The CDR3 sequence is 16 residues long. Germline CDR1 and CDR2: KGHSH and LQKENI. For the CDR3, the DNA is TGTGCCAGCTCACCGACTAGCGGGCTTGCCGGAGATACGCAGTATTTT. It translates to CASSPTSGLAGDTQYF.

This rearrangement joins TRBV4-1 to TRBJ1-5; D might be TRBD1 (5 bases). The CDR3 covers 15 residues. Deletions cut 1 base from V and 1 base from J, with 8 bases between. Per germline, CDR1 MGHRA and CDR2 YSYEKL. CDR3 in DNA: TGCGCCAGCAGCCAAGGCCGACAGAGCAATCAGCCCCAGCATTTT. This encodes CASSQGRQSNQPQHF.

The V gene is TRBV4-1, the J gene TRBJ1-2; 9 bases line up with TRBD1. Germline V gene data show CDR1 as MGHRA and CDR2 as YSYEKL. The CDR3 loop spans 15 amino acids. V was pared by 2 bases and J by 8 bases, with 9 bases of the junction left unmatched. The CDR3 loop reads CASSQTGTGNRGYTF. The CDR3 region has the DNA TGCGCCAGCAGCCAAACCGGGACAGGGAATCGGGGCTACACCTTC.

This clone occurred a few times. This chain connects TRBV3-1 (or the pseudogene TRBV3-2) to TRBJ2-1, with 10 bases identical to TRBD2. CDR3 size: 17 residues. Trimming removed 0 bases from V and 5 bases from J; junction bases left unmatched: 7. CDR1 and CDR2 (germline): LGHDT, YNNKEL (reference sequence). CDR3 loop: CASSQDLRLAGDNEQFF. The CDR3 bases are TGTGCCAGCAGCCAAGATCTGCGGCTAGCGGGAGACAATGAGCAGTTCTTC.

The CDR3: CASSVVGLVIGETQYF. CDR3 in DNA: TGTGCCAGCAGCGTAGTGGGACTAGTAATTGGAGAGACCCAGTACTTC. The rearrangement uses TRBV9 and TRBJ2-5; 8 nucleotides line up with TRBD2. CDR1 and CDR2 from the germline V gene are SGDLS and YYNGEE. The junction had 8 bases not matched to a gene; V was cut back by 0 bases and J by 4 bases. This CDR3 has 16 amino acids.

The chain combines TRBV18 with TRBJ2-6; D is uncertain. Looked up from germline, CDR1 is KGHSH and CDR2 is LQKENI. This CDR3 is 15 amino acids long. The V end was cut by 3 bases, the J end by 2 bases, with 8 bases between. CDR3 nucleotide sequence: TGTGCCAGCTCACCCTCGGTAGCTGGGGCCAACGTCCTGACTTTC. Translation: CASSPSVAGANVLTF.

In its sample, this clone was seen a few times. The chain couples TRBV14 to TRBJ2-1; D unclear. Germline V gene sequence: CDR1 SGHDN, CDR2 FVKESK. This CDR3 is 13 amino acids long. Trimming cost V 0 bases and J 7 bases, with 7 bases left between them. The CDR3 sequence is CASSQDPRNEQFF. In DNA, the CDR3 is TGTGCCAGCAGCCAAGATCCCAGGAATGAGCAGTTCTTC.

V is TRBV18 and J is TRBJ2-3, with 12 bases that match TRBD2. Germline trimming cut 3 bases from V and 1 base from J; bases unmatched to any gene: 14. From germline, CDR1 is KGHSH and CDR2 LQKENI. The length of the CDR3 is 20 residues. The CDR3 is CASSPETSGSKRGRTDTQYF. As DNA, the CDR3 is TGTGCCAGCTCACCGGAGACTAGCGGGAGTAAAAGAGGGCGCACAGATACGCAGTATTTT.

The chain couples TRBV5-1 to TRBJ2-3; TRBD1 might be the D (8 bases). Germline CDR1 reads SGHRS; CDR2 reads YFSETQ. This CDR3 is 15 amino acids long. V was clipped by 6 bases and J by 3 bases, with 17 bases between them. CDR3 in amino acids: CASTHGQGGTDTQYF. CDR3 DNA sequence: TGCGCCAGCACACACGGACAGGGAGGGACAGATACGCAGTATTTT.

V is TRBV6-6 and J is TRBJ2-2, with a tentative D call TRBD1 (6 bases). The CDR3 runs to 13 residues. Germline CDR1 and CDR2: MNHNY and SVGAGI (reference sequence). V lost 7 bases to trimming and J lost 3 bases, with 9 bases between them. The CDR3 DNA follows: TGTGCCAGCAACCACAGGGACACCGGGGAGCTGTTTTTT. Protein sequence: CASNHRDTGELFF.

J is TRBJ1-6 and V is TRBV27; D unclear. V was pared by 3 bases and J by 2 bases, with 5 bases between. CDR3 length: 14 amino acids. In germline, CDR1 is MNHEY, CDR2 SMNVEV (reference sequence). The CDR3 nucleotides are TGTGCCAGCAGTTTTTCGGCCTATAATTCACCCCTCCACTTT. It encodes CASSFSAYNSPLHF.

The J gene is TRBJ2-1, the V gene TRBV13, with 7 bases fitting TRBD2. Germline CDR1 and CDR2: PRHDT and FYEKMQ (reference sequence). V lost 5 bases and J lost 8; bases outside the gene matches: 12. The CDR3 totals 15 residues. The CDR3 protein is CASSGGGTGLHEQFF. The CDR3 DNA reads TGTGCCAGCAGCGGGGGAGGGACCGGGCTTCATGAGCAGTTCTTC.